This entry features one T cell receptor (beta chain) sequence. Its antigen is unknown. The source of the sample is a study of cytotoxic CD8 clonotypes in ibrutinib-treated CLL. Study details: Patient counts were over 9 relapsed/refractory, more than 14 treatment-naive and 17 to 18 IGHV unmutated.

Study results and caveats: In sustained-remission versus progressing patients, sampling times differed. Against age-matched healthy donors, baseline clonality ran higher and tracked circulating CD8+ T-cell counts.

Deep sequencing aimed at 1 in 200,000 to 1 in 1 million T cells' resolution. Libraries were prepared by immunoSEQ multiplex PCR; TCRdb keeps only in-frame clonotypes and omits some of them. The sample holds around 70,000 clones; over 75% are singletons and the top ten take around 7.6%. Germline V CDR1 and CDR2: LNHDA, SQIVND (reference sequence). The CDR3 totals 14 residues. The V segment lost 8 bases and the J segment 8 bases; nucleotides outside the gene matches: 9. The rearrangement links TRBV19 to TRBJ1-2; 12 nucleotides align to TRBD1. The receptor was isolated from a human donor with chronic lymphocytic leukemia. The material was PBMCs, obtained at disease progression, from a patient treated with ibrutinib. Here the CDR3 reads CASRPGTGGRGYTF. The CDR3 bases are TGTGCCAGTCGACCCGGGACAGGGGGCCGGGGCTACACCTTC.